The next 22 T cell receptor beta chains were all read from a single sample in a study of blood T cell repertoires in COVID-19. Clones were read by immunoSEQ multiplex PCR, and TCRdb kept only the in-frame ones, dropping some. Altogether under 200,000 clones are present, about 85% being singletons, with the ten largest covering approximately 2.3%. Specimen: peripheral blood. Receptors were obtained from a man aged 70 or older with active or convalescent COVID-19.

The chain couples TRBV3-1 (or the pseudogene TRBV3-2) to TRBJ2-2; 14 bases map to TRBD2. Germline V gene sequence: CDR1 LGHDT, CDR2 YNNKEL (reference sequence). Losses at the gene ends were 2 bases for V and 6 bases for J; bases not matched to a gene: 11. The CDR3 length is 19 residues. CDR3 sequence reads: CASSQMSGLAGVRPGELFF. As DNA, the CDR3 is TGTGCCAGCAGCCAAATGTCGGGACTAGCGGGAGTAAGGCCCGGGGAGCTGTTTTTT.

The chain uses TRBV3-1 (or the pseudogene TRBV3-2) and TRBJ1-4; D perhaps matches TRBD1 (6 bases). Germline loops: CDR1 LGHDT, CDR2 YNNKEL (reference sequence). The ends were cut back, 6 bases at V and 2 bases at J, with 13 bases in the middle. The CDR3 is 15 amino acids. The CDR3 DNA reads as TGTGCCAGCAGTCGTCAGGGGATCACTAATGAAAAACTGTTTTTT. This sequence encodes CASSRQGITNEKLFF.

The gene calls are TRBV5-5 and TRBJ2-5, with D tentatively TRBD2 (6 bases). The V gene lost 1 base and the J gene lost 4 bases, with 11 bases spanning the gap. Looked up from germline, CDR1 is SGHKS and CDR2 is YYEKEE (reference sequence). CDR3 length equals 14 residues. This CDR3 is CASSLYDGRETQYF. CDR3 nucleotides: TGTGCCAGCAGCTTGTACGACGGGAGAGAGACCCAGTACTTC. Using reference TRBV5-5 and TRBJ2-5 for the parts outside the CDR3, the full variable domain is DAGVTQSPTHLIKTRGQQVTLRCSPISGHKSVSWYQQVLGQGPQFIFQYYEKEERGRGNFPDRFSARQFPNYSSELNVNALLLGDSALYLCASSLYDGRETQYFGPGTRLLVL.

The chain employs TRBV18 and TRBJ1-2, with TRBD1 matching over 7 bases. The CDR3 runs 13 residues. CDR1 is KGHSH and CDR2 is LQKENI in the germline V gene. The J segment lost 5 bases and the V segment lost 3 bases, leaving 3 bases of the junction unmatched. DNA for the CDR3: TGTGCCAGCTCACCCGGGACAGATTATGGCTACACCTTC. Its translation: CASSPGTDYGYTF.

The chain links TRBV7-8 to TRBJ1-6; unclear D gene. Trimming pared 1 base from V and 9 bases from J, leaving 7 bases between. Germline lookup yields CDR1 SGHVS and CDR2 FQNEAQ. This CDR3 is built from 13 residues. Here the CDR3 DNA reads TGTGCCAGCAGCTTAGACGGTCTTTCACCCCTCCACTTT. This codes for CASSLDGLSPLHF.

Comment on this clone: One end of the junction does not line up with germline, which may come from a read error. The V and J genes are TRBV27 and TRBJ2-7; D not certain. This CDR3 has 8 amino acids. CDR1 is MNHEY and CDR2 is SMNVEV in the germline V gene (reference sequence). The CDR3 region is CASNSPGF. The CDR3 DNA reads TGTGCCAGCAATTCTCCGGGCTTC.

The rearrangement uses TRBV19 and TRBJ1-5; tentatively, D is TRBD1 (5 bases). V lost 6 bases to trimming and J lost 4 bases, with 16 bases between them. CDR1 and CDR2 from the germline V gene are LNHDA and SQIVND (reference sequence). The CDR3 contains 15 residues. The CDR3 nucleotides read TGTGCCAGTAGCCCGGTCAGGGTTGGGAATCAGCCCCAGCATTTT. This codes for CASSPVRVGNQPQHF.

The V call is TRBV23-1, the J call TRBJ2-3; 7 bases match TRBD1. TRBV23-1 is designated an ORF whose function remains uncertain. V shed 0 bases and J 1 base; nucleotides not matched to a gene: 1. CDR3 length: 15 residues. The CDR3 spells CASSQSDRGTDTQYF. Here the CDR3 DNA reads TGCGCCAGCAGTCAATCCGACAGGGGCACAGATACGCAGTATTTT.

V and J are TRBV3-1 (or the pseudogene TRBV3-2) and TRBJ2-5; TRBD2 matches at 12 bases. Germline lookup yields CDR1 LGHDT and CDR2 YNNKEL (reference sequence). J lost 5 bases, V lost 0 bases, and 10 bases had no gene match. The CDR3 has 18 residues. CDR3 residues: CASSQERSSGRAGETQYF. CDR3 bases: TGTGCCAGCAGCCAAGAACGGTCTAGCGGGAGGGCCGGGGAGACCCAGTACTTC.

This chain links TRBV29-1 with TRBJ2-7; a possible D gene is TRBD1 (6 bases). CDR3 length: 13 amino acids. The germline CDR1 and CDR2 sequences are SQVTM and ANQGSEA. Between the trimmed V and J ends, which lost 4 bases and 2 bases, there was a span of 12 bases. As DNA, the CDR3 is TGCAGCGTTGGACAGGCGAGCACCTACGAGCAGTACTTC. Protein: CSVGQASTYEQYF.

The J gene is TRBJ2-3, the V gene TRBV28; 7 bases agree with TRBD2. The germline V gene encodes CDR1 MDHEN and CDR2 SYDVKM. This CDR3 has 15 residues. After removal of 7 bases from V and 5 bases from J, the junction contained 12 bases not matched to a gene. The CDR3 DNA sequence: TGTGCCAGCACCCTTGCGGGGAGGGGAGGAGATACGCAGTATTTT. Translating it yields CASTLAGRGGDTQYF.

The CDR3 spells CAWSVALDQPQHF. CDR3 nucleotide sequence: TGTGCCTGGAGTGTAGCACTGGATCAGCCCCAGCATTTT. The chain joins TRBV30 to TRBJ1-5, with no clear D. CDR1 GTSNPN and CDR2 SVGIG come from the germline V gene (reference sequence). CDR3 length: 13 residues. Trimming cost V 0 bases and J 5 bases, with 8 bases left between them.

This rearrangement joins TRBV11-2 to TRBJ2-1; D possibly corresponds to TRBD2 (5 bases). Germline V gives CDR1 SGHAT, CDR2 FQNNGV. Trimming stripped 2 bases from V and 10 bases from J, with 15 bases between. The CDR3 runs 14 residues. DNA for the CDR3: TGTGCCAGCAGCTTATTGCTTCGGGGTGACGAGCAGTTCTTC. It codes for CASSLLLRGDEQFF.

This clone was seen only once. The CDR3 loop reads CATSDPGTYNEQFF. For the CDR3, the DNA is TGTGCCACCAGTGATCCCGGGACCTACAATGAGCAGTTCTTC. This sequence joins TRBV24-1 and TRBJ2-1; possible D gene TRBD2, 5 bases. The CDR3 runs 14 residues. Per germline, CDR1 KGHDR and CDR2 SFDVKD. V was pared by 3 bases and J by 2 bases, with 7 bases between.

The rearrangement links TRBV7-2 to TRBJ1-5, with TRBD1 identical over 10 bases. V shed 2 bases, J shed 6 bases, and the junction held 4 bases outside the gene matches. CDR3 length equals 15 residues. Germline CDR1 SGHTA, CDR2 FQGNSA. CDR3 coding DNA: TGTGCCAGCAGCTTAACCGGGACAGGGGTTCAGCCCCAGCATTTT. Protein: CASSLTGTGVQPQHF.

V gene TRBV3-1 (or the pseudogene TRBV3-2) combines with J gene TRBJ2-1; 11 nucleotides line up with TRBD2. CDR3 length: 15 amino acids. V trimming: 4 bases; J trimming: 4 bases; junction bases outside the gene matches: 3. Germline V gene sequence: CDR1 LGHDT, CDR2 YNNKEL (reference sequence). The CDR3 loop reads CASSPTSGGYNEQFF. CDR3 bases: TGTGCCAGCAGCCCCACTAGCGGGGGATACAATGAGCAGTTCTTC.

The table lists this clone with a few counts. The chain joins TRBV10-3 to TRBJ1-1; 7 bases align to TRBD1. Trimming cost V 6 bases and J 3 bases; bases outside gene matches: 7. Germline CDR1 is ENHRY and CDR2 is SYGVKD. There are 14 residues in the CDR3. In nucleotides, the CDR3 is TGTGCCATCAGGGCAGGGCAGGGGGACACTGAAGCTTTCTTT. Residues: CAIRAGQGDTEAFF.

This rearrangement joins TRBV7-8 to TRBJ2-3; TRBD2 agrees at 13 bases. The germline gives CDR1 SGHVS, CDR2 FQNEAQ. V trimming: 5 bases; J trimming: 1 base; junction bases outside the gene matches: 3. This CDR3 spans 16 amino acids. CDR3: CASSLGTSGGTDTQYF. In DNA form, the CDR3 reads TGTGCCAGCAGCCTAGGGACTAGCGGGGGCACAGATACGCAGTATTTT.

This chain joins TRBV21-1 and TRBJ1-5; TRBD1, the D gene given by the table, was not confirmed from the DNA. TRBV21-1 is a pseudogene segment. The CDR3 totals 14 residues. In DNA form, the CDR3 reads TGTGCCAGCAGCAAAGGCAGGGTTTACCAGCCCCAGCATTTT. Translation: CASSKGRVYQPQHF.

The genes are TRBV7-2 and TRBJ1-4, with D unresolved. The CDR3 extends over 14 amino acids. The V gene lost 6 bases and the J gene lost 7 bases, with 15 bases spanning the gap. Germline CDR1 SGHTA, CDR2 FQGNSA. The CDR3 spells CASSKTRSGEKLFF. The CDR3 coding sequence is TGTGCCAGCAGTAAAACAAGAAGCGGTGAAAAACTGTTTTTT.

This chain uses TRBV5-1 with TRBJ2-2, with unresolved D. V was shortened by 2 bases and J by 4 bases, with 12 bases between the two germline ends. The CDR3 extends over 15 amino acids. Germline CDR1 is SGHRS and CDR2 is YFSETQ. The CDR3 nucleotides read TGCGCCAGCAGCTTAGCATCCGCGGCCACCGGGGAGCTGTTTTTT. It yields the protein CASSLASAATGELFF.

CDR3 protein: CASSEAGGVQETQYF. In DNA, the CDR3 is TGTGCCAGCAGTGAAGCGGGAGGGGTACAAGAGACCCAGTACTTC. The chain links TRBV6-1 to TRBJ2-5, with 7 bases that match TRBD2. Germline-derived CDR1 and CDR2 are MNHNS and SASEGT. This CDR3 has 15 residues. The J segment lost 2 bases and the V segment lost 0 bases, leaving 3 bases of the junction unmatched.